The T cell receptor beta chain under discussion was sequenced for a study of T cell responses to AZD1222 COVID-19 vaccine. Study-wide points: The donors showed a predominance of white British ancestry and of females, with possible underestimation of clonal diversity. There were vaccine-associated CD4 TCRs across spike, dominant at 160-218 and 743-854. Targeting of unmutated variant regions was reportedly seen in nearly half of spike-specific TCRs. Seropositivity was recorded at baseline in only 6 or 7 AZD1222 recipients.

Note on this clone: Its antigen is unidentified.

TCRdb keeps only in-frame clones here, not all; method: immunoSEQ multiplex PCR. The sample contains under 120,000 clones, roughly 90% of which appear only once. Source: peripheral blood, taken on day 0 of AZD1222 vaccination. This clonotype was sampled from an adult in good health.

The CDR3 loop reads CALDRGSDQPQHF. For the CDR3, the DNA is TGTGCCTTGGACAGGGGATCAGATCAGCCCCAGCATTTT. The V and J genes are TRBV30 and TRBJ1-5, with 9 bases identical to TRBD1. Germline values: CDR1 GTSNPN, CDR2 SVGIG (reference sequence). V lost 7 bases and J lost 5; bases outside the gene matches: 6. This CDR3 has 13 residues.